This T cell receptor (beta chain) came from a study of blood T cells in healthy people across ages. The CDR3 is 14 amino acids. Germline V CDR1 and CDR2: MGHRA, YSYEKL. The V end was cut by 2 bases, the J end by 8 bases, with 13 bases between. This clonotype has just a few counts. What it recognizes is unknown. Study findings and constraints: The percentage of naive T cells correlated strongly with TCR beta diversity.

With a J-beta primer mix and a sample-barcoded 5' primer, a second PCR ran 7 to 11 cycles. TCRdb itself ran the 5' RACE reads through MiXCR, one entry per CDR3 protein. The data contain some 760,000 distinct CDR3 sequences, 20% to 25% of them singletons. These data also formed part of another study, on T cells of mothers and their children. That work states: Related pairs of mothers and children showed slightly higher, non-significant overlap versus unrelated pairs. No persistent microchimeric T cell clones were detected at around 90 clones per million clonotypes sensitivity.

Sequenced: blood. This receptor was identified in a boy between 10 and 17 years old in good health. The chain is built from TRBV4-1 and TRBJ2-1, with unresolved D. CDR3 amino acids: CASSQPWAPDEQFF. The CDR3, as DNA: TGCGCCAGCAGCCAACCCTGGGCTCCGGATGAGCAGTTCTTC.